Shown below are 17 T cell receptor beta chains from a single sample sequenced in a study of patients and donors after allogeneic stem cell transplantation. TCRdb reprocessed the RT-PCR reads via MiXCR and lists one record per CDR3 protein. The sample records about a million distinct CDR3 sequences, more than 15% being singletons. Sequencing was performed on blood, either unsorted or a sorted T cell fraction (not recorded which). These receptors all stem from a human donor who was either an allogeneic HSCT recipient or a stem cell or donor lymphocyte infusion donor (not recorded which). It is not recorded whose cells these are; they may come from a transplant donor.

V usage is TRBV5-1 and J usage is TRBJ2-7, with 9 bases matching TRBD2. Germline loops: CDR1 SGHRS, CDR2 YFSETQ. CDR3 length: 15 residues. Losses at the gene ends were 4 bases for V and 2 bases for J; bases not matched to a gene: 7. In nucleotides, the CDR3 is TGCGCCAGCAGCCGAGGACTAGCGAGCACCTACGAGCAGTACTTC. Translation gives CASSRGLASTYEQYF.

The gene calls are TRBV28 and TRBJ2-1, with 10 positions matching TRBD2. In germline, CDR1 is MDHEN, CDR2 SYDVKM. J lost 15 bases, V lost 6 bases, and 17 bases had no gene match. The CDR3 is made up of 15 amino acids. CDR3 region: CASRDDRELAGVGFF. DNA of the CDR3: TGTGCCAGCAGAGACGACAGGGAGCTAGCGGGGGTCGGGTTCTTC.

V gene TRBV28 combines with J gene TRBJ1-3; 11 positions match TRBD1. CDR3 size: 16 residues. The V gene's germline CDR1 is MDHEN and CDR2 SYDVKM. V shed 6 bases and J 9 bases; nucleotides not matched to a gene: 13. CDR3: CASRTDGTGGRRTIYF. The CDR3 DNA sequence: TGTGCCAGCAGGACAGACGGGACAGGGGGACGTCGCACCATATATTTT.

The chain carries TRBV3-1 and TRBJ1-2, with 8 bases that match TRBD1. V gave up 2 bases and J gave up 5 bases; unmatched junction bases: 1. The CDR3 runs 13 residues. The germline gives CDR1 LGHDT, CDR2 YNNKEL (reference sequence). CDR3 DNA: TGTGCCAGCAGCCAACGGACAGGGTATGGCTACACCTTC. It codes for CASSQRTGYGYTF.

The CDR3 here is CASSDGRNSNTEAFF. The CDR3 bases are TGTGCCAGCAGCGATGGGCGTAACTCGAACACTGAAGCTTTCTTT. This chain joins TRBV2 and TRBJ1-1, with D hard to call. With 6 bases removed from V and 1 base from J, the gap between germline ends came to 15 bases. The CDR3 spans 15 residues. Germline lookup yields CDR1 SNHLY and CDR2 FYNNEI.

This clonotype was detected a few times. The chain employs TRBV11-2 and TRBJ2-1, with D hard to call. V lost 6 bases and J lost 1, with 13 bases in between. The length of the CDR3 is 15 residues. The germline V gene has CDR1 SGHAT and CDR2 FQNNGV. CDR3 DNA sequence: TGTGCCAGCAGAAATTATAGAAGGTCCTACAATGAGCAGTTCTTC. It specifies CASRNYRRSYNEQFF.

In its sample, this clonotype was seen a few times. V usage is TRBV5-6 and J usage is TRBJ2-1; D uncertain. The CDR3 has 12 amino acids. Trimming shortened V by 5 bases and J by 5 bases, and 8 bases separated the two germline ends. Germline V lookup: CDR1 SGHDT, CDR2 YYEEEE. DNA for the CDR3: TGTGCCAGCAGATCCAGCGACAATGAGCAGTTCTTC. It is translated as CASRSSDNEQFF.

The chain links TRBV10-3 to TRBJ1-2; 10 bases align to TRBD1. V was clipped by 10 bases and J by 5 bases; unmatched bases: 4. CDR1 ENHRY and CDR2 SYGVKD come from the germline V gene. The CDR3 covers 12 residues. In DNA, the CDR3 is TGTGCCACTGGGACAGGGGATTATGGCTACACCTTC. Protein: CATGTGDYGYTF.

V and J are TRBV20-1 and TRBJ2-5; 7 positions match TRBD1. The CDR3 is 15 residues long. Germline V CDR1 and CDR2: DFQATT, SNEGSKA (reference sequence). Trimming at V came to 0 bases and at J to 4 bases, leaving 8 bases not matched to a gene. CDR3: CSARDRYRGAETQYF. The CDR3 bases are TGCAGTGCTAGAGATCGTTACAGGGGCGCAGAGACCCAGTACTTC.

This chain connects TRBV12-3 or TRBV12-4 to TRBJ2-3, with D perhaps matching TRBD1 (5 bases). V gave up 3 bases and J gave up 0 bases, with 13 bases separating them. The CDR3 has 16 amino acids. CDR3 DNA sequence: TGTGCCAGCAGTTTTAAACAGGTGGGAAGCACAGATACGCAGTATTTT. This gives the protein CASSFKQVGSTDTQYF.

This clonotype has just a few counts. The V gene is TRBV3-1, the J gene TRBJ1-1; D perhaps matches TRBD1 (5 bases). Germline V gives CDR1 LGHDT, CDR2 YNNKEL (reference sequence). This CDR3 spans 13 amino acids. V was pared by 4 bases and J by 5 bases, with 11 bases between. The CDR3 region has the DNA TGTGCCAGCAGCCTGGGACGGTTTACTGAAGCTTTCTTT. This sequence encodes CASSLGRFTEAFF.

The chain has TRBV5-1 and TRBJ1-3; the match to TRBD1 covers 7 bases. The CDR3 runs to 15 residues. The trim removed 4 bases at V and 3 bases at J, leaving 7 bases unmatched. From germline, CDR1 is SGHRS and CDR2 YFSETQ. The CDR3 loop reads CASSPYGDSGNTIYF. CDR3 coding DNA: TGCGCCAGCAGCCCATACGGGGACAGTGGAAACACCATATATTTT.

The chain links TRBV27 to TRBJ2-7; D is uncertain. V was shortened by 5 bases and J by 1 base, with 18 bases between the two germline ends. There are 16 residues in the CDR3. Germline values: CDR1 MNHEY, CDR2 SMNVEV (reference sequence). CDR3 in amino acids: CASSPRLSEPSYEQYF. CDR3 DNA sequence: TGTGCCAGCAGTCCCCGCCTTTCAGAACCTTCCTACGAGCAGTACTTC.

This chain uses TRBV7-2 with TRBJ1-5; possible D gene TRBD1, 5 bases. The CDR3 is 14 residues long. The V and J ends lost 7 bases and 4 bases respectively, with 14 bases between them. The germline V gene has CDR1 SGHTA and CDR2 FQGNSA. In DNA, the CDR3 is TGTGCCAGCACCCCTTGGGGGGAGAATCAGCCCCAGCATTTT. It encodes CASTPWGENQPQHF.

This clonotype was counted between two and nine times. The chain has TRBV29-1 and TRBJ2-1; maybe TRBD1 (6 bases). The germline V and J ends were trimmed by 0 bases and 9 bases, with 15 bases remaining between them. The CDR3 covers 14 residues. Looked up from germline, CDR1 is SQVTM and CDR2 is ANQGSEA. CDR3 sequence reads: CSVEEMTGGSEQFF. Here the CDR3 DNA reads TGCAGCGTTGAAGAAATGACAGGAGGTAGTGAGCAGTTCTTC.

The chain employs TRBV20-1 and TRBJ2-7; D assignment may be TRBD1 or TRBD2 (6 bases each). Trimming removed 6 bases at V and 7 bases at J, with 28 bases between. This CDR3 has 16 residues. Germline V gene data show CDR1 as DFQATT and CDR2 as SNEGSKA (reference sequence). In DNA form, the CDR3 reads TGCAGTGCGCGGGACATGCGATCTGGGTGGACTAAAGAGCAGTACTTC. Translation gives CSARDMRSGWTKEQYF.

The chain combines TRBV4-1 with TRBJ2-7; maybe TRBD2 (5 bases). Trimming stripped 0 bases from V and 0 bases from J, with 12 bases between. The CDR3 spans 16 residues. Germline V lookup: CDR1 MGHRA, CDR2 YSYEKL. CDR3 region: CASSQDEGGSSYEQYF. CDR3 DNA sequence: TGCGCCAGCAGCCAAGATGAGGGCGGCAGCTCCTACGAGCAGTACTTC.